The subject of this entry is one TCR beta chain. These data originate in a study of shared clonotypes between healthy human individuals. Measured with immunoSEQ multiplex PCR; TCRdb has only the in-frame clones, and not every one. The repertoire consists of about 1.9 million clones, with around 93% occurring once and the leading ten covering 1.5% to 2%. From germline, CDR1 is SGHKS and CDR2 YYEKEE (reference sequence). The CDR3 has 14 amino acids. Trimming pared 4 bases from V and 4 bases from J, leaving 14 bases between. Naive-designated CD8 cells lacked CD45RO, were positively enriched for CCR7, and omitted terminally differentiated effector memory CD45RA+ cells.

The chain combines TRBV5-5 with TRBJ1-1; maybe TRBD1 (6 bases). Sequenced: naive CD8+ T cells from PBMCs. The sequence derives from a man aged 18 to 35 in good health. Some clones in this sample may be carry-over from other donors' samples. CDR3 region: CASSLDRMGTEAFF. The CDR3 DNA follows: TGTGCCAGCAGCCTGGACAGAATGGGCACTGAAGCTTTCTTT.